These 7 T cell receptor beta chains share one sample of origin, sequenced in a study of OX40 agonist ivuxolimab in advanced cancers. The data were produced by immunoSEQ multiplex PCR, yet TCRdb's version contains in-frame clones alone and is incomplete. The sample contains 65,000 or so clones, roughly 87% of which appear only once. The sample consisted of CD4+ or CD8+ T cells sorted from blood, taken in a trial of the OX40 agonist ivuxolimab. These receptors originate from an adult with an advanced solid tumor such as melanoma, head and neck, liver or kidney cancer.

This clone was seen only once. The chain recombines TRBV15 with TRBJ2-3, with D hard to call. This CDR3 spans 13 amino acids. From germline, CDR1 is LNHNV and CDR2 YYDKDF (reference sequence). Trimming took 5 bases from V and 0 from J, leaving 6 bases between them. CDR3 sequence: CATSVQSTDTQYF. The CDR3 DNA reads TGTGCCACCAGCGTACAAAGCACAGATACGCAGTATTTT.

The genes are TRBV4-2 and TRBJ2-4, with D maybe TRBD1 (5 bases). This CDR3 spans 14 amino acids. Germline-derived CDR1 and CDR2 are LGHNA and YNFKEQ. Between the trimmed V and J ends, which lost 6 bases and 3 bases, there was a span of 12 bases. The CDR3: CASSQGTGKNIQYF. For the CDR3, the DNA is TGTGCCAGCAGTCAGGGAACGGGCAAAAACATTCAGTACTTC.

The CDR3 DNA reads as TGTGCCAGCAGCGTAGGAGCCGTAGGGACTAGCTCGACAGATACGCAGTATTTT. Protein: CASSVGAVGTSSTDTQYF. The chain carries TRBV9 and TRBJ2-3; TRBD2 aligns across 9 bases. Germline CDR1 reads SGDLS; CDR2 reads YYNGEE. V shed 0 bases and J 3 bases; nucleotides not matched to a gene: 11. This CDR3 is built from 18 residues.

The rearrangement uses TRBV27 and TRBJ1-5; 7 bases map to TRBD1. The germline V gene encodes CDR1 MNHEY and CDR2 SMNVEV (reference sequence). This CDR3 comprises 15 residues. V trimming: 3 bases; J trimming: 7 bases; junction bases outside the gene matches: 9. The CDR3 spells CASSFMARGDQPQHF. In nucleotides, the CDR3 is TGTGCCAGCAGTTTCATGGCCAGGGGGGACCAGCCCCAGCATTTT.

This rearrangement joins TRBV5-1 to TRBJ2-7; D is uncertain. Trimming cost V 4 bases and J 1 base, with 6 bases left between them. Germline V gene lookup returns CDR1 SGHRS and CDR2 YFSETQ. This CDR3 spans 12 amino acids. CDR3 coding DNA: TGCGCCAGCAGCCGTACATCCTACGAGCAGTACTTC. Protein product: CASSRTSYEQYF. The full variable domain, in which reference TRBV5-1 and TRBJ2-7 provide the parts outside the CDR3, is KAGVTQTPRYLIKTRGQQVTLSCSPISGHRSVSWYQQTPGQGLQFLFEYFSETQRNKGNFPGRFSGRQFSNSRSEMNVSTLELGDSALYLCASSRTSYEQYFGPGTRLTVT.

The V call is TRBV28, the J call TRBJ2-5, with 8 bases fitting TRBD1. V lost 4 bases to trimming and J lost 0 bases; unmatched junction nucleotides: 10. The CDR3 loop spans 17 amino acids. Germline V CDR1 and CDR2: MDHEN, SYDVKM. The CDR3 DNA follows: TGTGCCAGCAGTTCCGAAGGACAGGGACTTAACCAAGAGACCCAGTACTTC. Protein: CASSSEGQGLNQETQYF.

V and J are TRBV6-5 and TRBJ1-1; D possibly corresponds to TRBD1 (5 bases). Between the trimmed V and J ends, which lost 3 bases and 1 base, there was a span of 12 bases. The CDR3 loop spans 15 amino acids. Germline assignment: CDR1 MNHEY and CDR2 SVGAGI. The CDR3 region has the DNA TGTGCCAGCAGTTATAGGGGCCTAAAGAACACTGAAGCTTTCTTT. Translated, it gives CASSYRGLKNTEAFF.